These T cell receptor beta chains were read from a single sample in a study of response to subunit inactivated influenza vaccine. TCRdb analysed the RT-PCR reads with MiXCR anew, one entry per CDR3 protein. The repertoire holds 630,000 or so distinct CDR3 sequences, with around 16% as singletons. The source material was PBMCs from blood, sampled about 12 days after vaccination. The receptors stem from a man over 45 who received an inactivated influenza vaccine. Both conserved end residues are part of each CDR3. Fields, in order: J gene, V gene, D gene, clone size, CDR3 protein, CDR3 DNA. D genes are given only for firm matches. Size values are once, few and many counts, or a class for expanded clones, and some rows have none.

J gene: TRBJ2-3; V gene: TRBV5-1; D gene: -; clone size: few; CDR3 protein: CASSLGPLDRTDTQYF; CDR3 DNA: TGCGCCAGCAGCTTGGGCCCGCTGGACAGAACAGATACGCAGTATTTT
J gene: TRBJ1-1; V gene: TRBV9; D gene: -; clone size: few; CDR3 protein: CASSVAPDRQAFF; CDR3 DNA: TGTGCCAGCAGCGTAGCGCCGGACCGGCAAGCTTTCTTT
J gene: TRBJ2-3; V gene: TRBV5-6; D gene: -; clone size: -; CDR3 protein: CASSYSGNTQYF; CDR3 DNA: TGTGCCAGCAGCTATTCGGGAAATACGCAGTATTTT
J gene: TRBJ2-7; V gene: TRBV6-1; D gene: TRBD1; clone size: few; CDR3 protein: CASREPGQAYEQYF; CDR3 DNA: TGTGCCAGCAGAGAACCTGGACAGGCCTACGAGCAGTACTTC
J gene: TRBJ2-2; V gene: TRBV19; D gene: TRBD1; clone size: -; CDR3 protein: CASSPVNGQGNTGELFF; CDR3 DNA: TGTGCCAGTAGTCCTGTGAACGGACAGGGGAACACCGGGGAGCTGTTTTTT
J gene: TRBJ2-7; V gene: TRBV3-1; D gene: TRBD2; clone size: few; CDR3 protein: CASSPILASGGPYEQYF; CDR3 DNA: TGTGCCAGTAGCCCAATCCTTGCTAGCGGGGGCCCCTACGAGCAGTACTTC
J gene: TRBJ1-1; V gene: TRBV20-1; D gene: TRBD1; clone size: few; CDR3 protein: CSAIRAGGRNTEAFF; CDR3 DNA: TGCAGTGCTATTAGGGCAGGGGGCCGTAACACTGAAGCTTTCTTT
J gene: TRBJ2-1; V gene: TRBV10-3; D gene: TRBD2; clone size: few; CDR3 protein: CAISSGLAGGNEQFF; CDR3 DNA: TGTGCCATCAGCTCAGGACTAGCGGGGGGGAATGAGCAGTTCTTC
J gene: TRBJ1-1; V gene: TRBV18; D gene: -; clone size: -; CDR3 protein: CASSRTYSGVAEAFF; CDR3 DNA: TGTGCCAGCTCACGGACCTATAGTGGGGTCGCTGAAGCTTTCTTT
J gene: TRBJ2-1; V gene: TRBV20-1; D gene: -; clone size: many; CDR3 protein: CSSDSGTGLYNEQFF; CDR3 DNA: TGCAGTTCAGATAGTGGGACGGGGCTATACAATGAGCAGTTCTTC
J gene: TRBJ2-3; V gene: TRBV4-1; D gene: -; clone size: few; CDR3 protein: CASSQETLLGTDTQYF; CDR3 DNA: TGCGCCAGCAGCCAAGAGACCCTGCTCGGCACAGATACGCAGTATTTT
J gene: TRBJ1-2; V gene: TRBV6-5; D gene: -; clone size: few; CDR3 protein: CASRSTTSRAVYGYTF; CDR3 DNA: TGTGCCAGCAGATCTACTACTTCCCGGGCCGTCTATGGCTACACCTTC
J gene: TRBJ2-7; V gene: TRBV7-2; D gene: -; clone size: -; CDR3 protein: CASSLRRTGSYEQYF; CDR3 DNA: TGTGCCAGCAGCTTAAGGAGGACTGGCTCCTACGAGCAGTACTTC
J gene: TRBJ2-3; V gene: TRBV3-1; D gene: TRBD2; clone size: -; CDR3 protein: CASSGRTSGAYSDTQYF; CDR3 DNA: TGTGCCAGCAGCGGCCGGACTAGCGGGGCCTATTCAGATACGCAGTATTTT
J gene: TRBJ2-2; V gene: TRBV6-2/TRBV6-3; D gene: TRBD2; clone size: -; CDR3 protein: CASSYTTSGGSNTGELFF; CDR3 DNA: TGTGCCAGCTCATACACGACTAGCGGGGGGTCGAACACCGGGGAGCTGTTTTTT
J gene: TRBJ2-7; V gene: TRBV19; D gene: TRBD1; clone size: -; CDR3 protein: CASTPDRGGNEQYF; CDR3 DNA: TGTGCCAGTACCCCGGACAGGGGAGGTAACGAGCAGTACTTC
J gene: TRBJ2-3; V gene: TRBV14; D gene: TRBD2; clone size: -; CDR3 protein: CASSSFLAGDGTDTQYF; CDR3 DNA: TGTGCCAGCAGCTCTTTCTTAGCGGGAGACGGCACAGATACGCAGTATTTT
J gene: TRBJ2-1; V gene: TRBV6-5; D gene: -; clone size: few; CDR3 protein: CASSYSLGSRANEQFF; CDR3 DNA: TGTGCCAGCAGTTACTCGTTAGGTAGCCGGGCCAATGAGCAGTTCTTC
J gene: TRBJ2-3; V gene: TRBV6-1; D gene: -; clone size: few; CDR3 protein: CASSEATGRRDTQYF; CDR3 DNA: TGTGCCAGCAGCGAGGCTACGGGGCGGCGAGATACGCAGTATTTT
J gene: TRBJ2-7; V gene: TRBV4-2; D gene: -; clone size: -; CDR3 protein: CASSQARTREYPYEQYF; CDR3 DNA: TGTGCCAGCAGCCAAGCACGAACCCGGGAGTATCCCTACGAGCAGTACTTC
J gene: TRBJ2-1; V gene: TRBV4-1; D gene: TRBD1; clone size: -; CDR3 protein: CASSQPGQGAFEQFF; CDR3 DNA: TGCGCCAGCAGCCAGCCGGGACAGGGGGCTTTTGAGCAGTTCTTC
J gene: TRBJ2-4; V gene: TRBV12-3/TRBV12-4; D gene: TRBD1; clone size: -; CDR3 protein: CASRSGDRVAKNIQYF; CDR3 DNA: TGTGCCAGCAGATCCGGGGACAGGGTAGCCAAAAACATTCAGTACTTC
J gene: TRBJ2-7; V gene: TRBV4-2; D gene: -; clone size: -; CDR3 protein: CASSQDSYNAYYEQYF; CDR3 DNA: TGTGCCAGCAGCCAAGATTCCTACAACGCGTACTACGAGCAGTACTTC
J gene: TRBJ2-4; V gene: TRBV18; D gene: TRBD1; clone size: -; CDR3 protein: CASSPPGGGYQNIQYF; CDR3 DNA: TGTGCCAGCTCACCACCAGGGGGCGGATACCAAAACATTCAGTACTTC
J gene: TRBJ2-3; V gene: TRBV7-6; D gene: -; clone size: -; CDR3 protein: CASSPQDISTDTQYF; CDR3 DNA: TGTGCCAGCAGCCCCCAAGACATCAGCACAGATACGCAGTATTTT
J gene: TRBJ2-1; V gene: TRBV9; D gene: -; clone size: -; CDR3 protein: CASSPRGGKTDEQFF; CDR3 DNA: TGTGCCAGCAGCCCGAGGGGCGGGAAAACGGATGAGCAGTTCTTC
J gene: TRBJ1-2; V gene: TRBV27; D gene: TRBD1; clone size: -; CDR3 protein: CASSLGTGGSGGYTF; CDR3 DNA: TGTGCCAGCAGTTTAGGGACAGGGGGCAGTGGAGGCTACACCTTC
J gene: TRBJ2-1; V gene: TRBV11-2; D gene: TRBD2; clone size: many; CDR3 protein: CASSSSSGGHNEQFF; CDR3 DNA: TGTGCCAGCAGCTCCTCTAGCGGGGGGCATAATGAGCAGTTCTTC
J gene: TRBJ2-3; V gene: TRBV5-1; D gene: -; clone size: -; CDR3 protein: CASSLAQDTQYF; CDR3 DNA: TGCGCCAGCAGCTTGGCCCAGGATACGCAGTATTTT
J gene: TRBJ2-3; V gene: TRBV11-1; D gene: TRBD2; clone size: -; CDR3 protein: CASSLRTSGMGDTQYF; CDR3 DNA: TGTGCCAGCAGCCTACGGACTAGCGGAATGGGGGATACGCAGTATTTT
J gene: TRBJ2-3; V gene: TRBV9; D gene: -; clone size: many; CDR3 protein: CASSVVAGSTDTQYF; CDR3 DNA: TGTGCCAGCAGCGTAGTAGCCGGTAGCACAGATACGCAGTATTTT
J gene: TRBJ2-1; V gene: TRBV6-2/TRBV6-3; D gene: TRBD2; clone size: many; CDR3 protein: CASSDLGGSYNEQFF; CDR3 DNA: TGTGCCAGCAGTGACCTCGGGGGGTCCTACAATGAGCAGTTCTTC
J gene: TRBJ1-1; V gene: TRBV5-5; D gene: TRBD1; clone size: few; CDR3 protein: CASLPGQGRGTEAFF; CDR3 DNA: TGTGCCAGCCTCCCGGGACAGGGCCGGGGGACTGAAGCTTTCTTT
J gene: TRBJ2-7; V gene: TRBV2; D gene: -; clone size: -; CDR3 protein: CASSESIGRRYEQYF; CDR3 DNA: TGTGCCAGCAGTGAATCGATTGGCCGGAGGTACGAGCAGTACTTC
J gene: TRBJ1-3; V gene: TRBV7-7; D gene: -; clone size: -; CDR3 protein: CASSGQPLSGNTIYF; CDR3 DNA: TGTGCCAGCAGCGGGCAGCCGCTCTCTGGAAACACCATATATTTT
J gene: TRBJ2-2; V gene: TRBV5-1; D gene: TRBD1; clone size: few; CDR3 protein: CASGTDNTGELFF; CDR3 DNA: TGCGCCAGCGGGACAGATAACACCGGGGAGCTGTTTTTT